The 25 T cell receptor beta chains given below trace back to one sample, sequenced in a study of control samples from healthy donors and cancer patients (dated by TCRdb to between 2020 and 2021). Library preparation used the immunoSEQ multiplex PCR assay. TCRdb limited this immuneACCESS table to in-frame rearrangements with V and J called. A share of clones is missing; checked studies link under half to unresolved V genes, and the rest is unexplained. The sample contains over 55,000 clones, less than 95% of them found a single time. About 0.91% of the sample is taken by the ten largest. The sequenced material came from PBMCs. The receptors originated from a man between 25 and 39 years old with colorectal cancer.

V gene TRBV12-3 or TRBV12-4 combines with J gene TRBJ2-5, with TRBD1 matching 8 bases. The length of the CDR3 is 13 residues. V was pared by 2 bases and J by 7 bases, with 3 bases of the junction left unmatched. The CDR3 protein is CASSLQGAGTQYF. Here the CDR3 DNA reads TGTGCCAGCAGTTTACAGGGGGCGGGGACCCAGTACTTC.

The chain recombines TRBV6-6 with TRBJ1-2; the D is unclear. Germline V gives CDR1 MNHNY, CDR2 SVGAGI (reference sequence). With 6 bases removed from V and 6 bases from J, the gap between germline ends came to 17 bases. This CDR3 has 14 amino acids. CDR3 amino acids: CASSLSGRSDGYTF. The CDR3 DNA follows: TGTGCCAGCAGCCTAAGTGGACGCTCGGATGGCTACACCTTC.

This chain uses TRBV5-6 with TRBJ2-4; 8 bases align to TRBD2. This CDR3 is 16 amino acids long. From germline, CDR1 is SGHDT and CDR2 YYEEEE. V was pared by 6 bases and J by 0 bases, with 8 bases of the junction left unmatched. The CDR3: CASNLAGRLAKNIQYF. In DNA form, the CDR3 reads TGTGCCAGCAATTTAGCGGGGCGTTTAGCCAAAAACATTCAGTACTTC.

The chain has TRBV24-1 and TRBJ2-3; 7 positions match TRBD1. CDR3 length: 14 residues. V dropped 5 bases and J dropped 0; count of bases not matched to a gene: 1. Germline assignment: CDR1 KGHDR and CDR2 SFDVKD. CDR3 in amino acids: CATSGTGSTDTQYF. The CDR3 DNA follows: TGTGCCACCAGTGGGACAGGTAGCACAGATACGCAGTATTTT.

The V and J genes are TRBV5-6 and TRBJ1-6, with TRBD1 matching over 8 bases. CDR3 length equals 15 residues. Trimming took 4 bases from V and 13 from J; bases not matched to a gene: 13. CDR1 is SGHDT and CDR2 is YYEEEE in the germline V gene. This CDR3 is CASSPRDRGPGPLHF. The CDR3, as DNA: TGTGCCAGCAGCCCGCGCGACAGGGGACCCGGCCCCCTCCACTTT.

The CDR3 nucleotides read TGTGCCAGCAGCTTGGGGCCCACCCCGAGGAATTCACCCCTCCACTTT. It specifies CASSLGPTPRNSPLHF. The chain combines TRBV5-6 with TRBJ1-6; no definite D call. V lost 0 bases to trimming and J lost 7 bases, with 14 bases between them. The germline CDR1 and CDR2 sequences are SGHDT and YYEEEE. This CDR3 has 16 residues.

The chain recombines TRBV5-1 with TRBJ1-1, with 8 bases aligning to TRBD1. V shed 0 bases and J 1 base; nucleotides not matched to a gene: 8. The CDR3 sequence is 17 residues long. Germline CDR1 SGHRS, CDR2 YFSETQ. This CDR3 reads CASSLAGSGGANTEAFF. The DNA for the CDR3 is TGCGCCAGCAGCTTGGCCGGTTCAGGGGGCGCGAACACTGAAGCTTTCTTT.

V gene TRBV14 combines with J gene TRBJ2-1, with 16 bases aligning to TRBD2. V dropped 7 bases and J dropped 6; count of bases not matched to a gene: 6. Germline assignment: CDR1 SGHDN and CDR2 FVKESK. This CDR3 is 16 amino acids long. The CDR3 here is CASTWGLAGGLNEQFF. The CDR3 DNA sequence: TGTGCCAGCACTTGGGGACTAGCGGGGGGGCTCAATGAGCAGTTCTTC.

This clone has only one observation. The chain has TRBV6-4 and TRBJ2-3; 7 bases align to TRBD2. After removal of 6 bases from V and 1 base from J, the junction contained 7 bases not matched to a gene. This CDR3 spans 15 amino acids. The germline V gene has CDR1 MRHNA and CDR2 SNTAGT. Here the CDR3 reads CASSPGTNGTDTQYF. The CDR3, as DNA: TGTGCCAGCAGCCCCGGGACTAACGGCACAGATACGCAGTATTTT.

This chain uses TRBV5-6 with TRBJ1-6; D gene ambiguous. The CDR3 is made up of 16 amino acids. Germline lookup yields CDR1 SGHDT and CDR2 YYEEEE. Deletions cut 4 bases from V and 6 bases from J, with 17 bases between. The chain's CDR3 is CASSHDRGSINSPLHF. The CDR3 DNA sequence: TGTGCCAGCAGCCATGATCGGGGTTCTATTAATTCACCCCTCCACTTT.

This sequence joins TRBV25-1 and TRBJ2-3; D is unresolved. Germline V gene data show CDR1 as MGHDK and CDR2 as SYGVNS. There are 14 residues in the CDR3. V lost 1 base to trimming and J lost 2 bases, with 7 bases between them. The CDR3 reads CASSEWPLTDTQYF. The CDR3 nucleotides are TGTGCCAGCAGTGAATGGCCCCTCACAGATACGCAGTATTTT.

The CDR3 sequence is CASSAGTGHSYGYTF. The CDR3 DNA reads TGTGCCAGCAGCGCCGGGACAGGGCATAGCTATGGCTACACCTTC. V usage is TRBV7-9 and J usage is TRBJ1-2; 9 bases line up with TRBD1. The CDR3 is 15 residues long. The V segment lost 5 bases and the J segment 4 bases; nucleotides outside the gene matches: 8. CDR1 is SEHNR and CDR2 is FQNEAQ in the germline V gene (reference sequence).

The chain uses TRBV21-1 and TRBJ1-5; TRBD1, the table's D call, lacks a check against the DNA. TRBV21-1 is an annotated pseudogene. This CDR3 spans 15 amino acids. The CDR3 region has the DNA TGTGCCAGCAGCAAAGGGGACAGGAGCAATCAGCCCCAGCATTTT. Its protein product is CASSKGDRSNQPQHF.

The CDR3 is CASSQARMGSPLHF. The CDR3 DNA reads as TGCGCCAGCAGCCAAGCCCGGATGGGATCACCCCTCCACTTT. This chain uses TRBV4-3 with TRBJ1-6; D is unresolved. This CDR3 is built from 14 residues. Germline CDR1 LGHNA, CDR2 YSLEER. The V end was cut by 1 base, the J end by 10 bases, with 11 bases between.

The rearrangement uses TRBV27 and TRBJ2-2; possibly TRBD1 for D (5 bases). Per germline, CDR1 MNHEY and CDR2 SMNVEV (reference sequence). Deletions cut 5 bases from V and 4 bases from J, with 11 bases between. The CDR3 extends over 14 amino acids. The CDR3: CASSPRQSTGELFF. CDR3 sequence (DNA): TGTGCCAGCAGTCCAAGACAGTCCACCGGGGAGCTGTTTTTT.

CDR3 DNA sequence: TGTGCCAGCAGCTTAGAAGCGGACAGGTCTAATTCACCCCTCCACTTT. This gives the protein CASSLEADRSNSPLHF. The J gene is TRBJ1-6, the V gene TRBV7-2, with 7 bases identical to TRBD1. Trimming took 1 base from V and 6 from J; bases not matched to a gene: 6. Germline loops: CDR1 SGHTA, CDR2 FQGNSA. This CDR3 comprises 16 residues. The variable domain in full, completed from reference TRBV7-2 and TRBJ1-6, reads GAGVSQSPSNKVTEKGKDVELRCDPISGHTALYWYRQSLGQGLEFLIYFQGNSAPDKSGLPSDRFSAERTGGSVSTLTIQRTQQEDSAVYLCASSLEADRSNSPLHFGNGTRLTVT.

The CDR3 nucleotides read TGTGCCAGCAGCTTTTCGGGCAGACACTACGAGCAGTACGTC. Protein product: CASSFSGRHYEQYV. The rearrangement joins TRBV5-6 to TRBJ2-7, with D uncertain. Germline CDR1 reads SGHDT; CDR2 reads YYEEEE. The CDR3 is made up of 14 amino acids. The V end lost 2 bases, the J end lost 3 bases, and 12 bases lay between the germline ends.

The chain uses TRBV14 and TRBJ2-3; perhaps TRBD1 as D (6 bases). The V gene lost 1 base and the J gene lost 3 bases, with 11 bases spanning the gap. CDR1 is SGHDN and CDR2 is FVKESK in the germline V gene. This CDR3 has 15 residues. CDR3 bases: TGTGCCAGCAGCCAAGGTCCCAGGGGAACAGATACGCAGTATTTT. It encodes CASSQGPRGTDTQYF.

The DNA of the CDR3 is TGTGCCAGTAGTATTGAACGGGACAGGGGGCGCAATAAAGCTTTCTTT. This gives the protein CASSIERDRGRNKAFF. The chain recombines TRBV19 with TRBJ1-1, with 12 nucleotides matching TRBD1. Germline V CDR1 and CDR2: LNHDA, SQIVND (reference sequence). The CDR3 is 16 amino acids. With V trimmed by 3 bases and J by 9 bases, 11 bases remained unmatched.

CDR3 nucleotide sequence: TGTGCCAGCACCCATGGCAGGGGGCTTCAGCCCCAGCATTTT. As protein: CASTHGRGLQPQHF. The genes are TRBV2 and TRBJ1-5; 8 bases agree with TRBD1. The V and J ends lost 7 bases and 6 bases, in that order; junction bases with no gene match: 8. Germline-derived CDR1 and CDR2 are SNHLY and FYNNEI. CDR3 size: 14 residues.

The J gene is TRBJ2-3, the V gene TRBV12-5; a weak D match, TRBD2 (5 bases). Germline V gene lookup returns CDR1 LGHNT and CDR2 FRNRAP. The CDR3 runs to 15 residues. V was cut by 7 bases and J by 3 bases, with 17 bases left in between. In DNA, the CDR3 is TGTGCTAGTGCAAGAGGGCTAGAAAAAACAGATACGCAGTATTTT. Residues: CASARGLEKTDTQYF. Variable domain in full (rest from reference TRBV12-5 and TRBJ2-3): DARVTQTPRHKVTEMGQEVTMRCQPILGHNTVFWYRQTMMQGLELLAYFRNRAPLDDSGMPKDRFSAEMPDATLATLKIQPSEPRDSAVYFCASARGLEKTDTQYFGPGTRLTVL.

The chain employs TRBV5-4 and TRBJ1-6; D might be TRBD1 (5 bases). Trimming removed 1 base at V and 7 bases at J, with 12 bases between. The germline gives CDR1 SGHNT, CDR2 YYREEE (reference sequence). The CDR3 length is 15 residues. DNA for the CDR3: TGTGCCAGCAGCTTGTCTAGTGGGGGAAATTCACCCCTCCACTTT. This encodes CASSLSSGGNSPLHF.

This clone was found once. J is TRBJ2-1 and V is TRBV19; no clear D. CDR1 is LNHDA and CDR2 is SQIVND in the germline V gene (reference sequence). The CDR3 spans 14 residues. Between the trimmed V and J ends, which lost 0 bases and 3 bases, there was a span of 6 bases. The DNA for the CDR3 is TGTGCCAGTAGTATAGACCAGTACTACAATGAGCAGTTCTTC. Amino acids: CASSIDQYYNEQFF.

The chain combines TRBV29-1 with TRBJ1-2, with D tentatively TRBD1 (6 bases). V lost 4 bases and J 5 bases, leaving 11 bases between the germline ends. CDR3 length equals 12 residues. The germline V gene encodes CDR1 SQVTM and CDR2 ANQGSEA. The CDR3 nucleotides are TGCAGCGTTGGGACAGATTGGTATGGCTACACCTTC. Protein sequence: CSVGTDWYGYTF.

V usage is TRBV6-5 and J usage is TRBJ1-2; D gene uncertain. V was shortened by 6 bases and J by 4 bases, with 18 bases between the two germline ends. This CDR3 region has 15 residues. Germline V gene sequence: CDR1 MNHEY, CDR2 SVGAGI. CDR3 nucleotide sequence: TGTGCCAGCAGCGGAGCGTCAGCTTGGGCCTATGGCTACACCTTC. Translated, it gives CASSGASAWAYGYTF.